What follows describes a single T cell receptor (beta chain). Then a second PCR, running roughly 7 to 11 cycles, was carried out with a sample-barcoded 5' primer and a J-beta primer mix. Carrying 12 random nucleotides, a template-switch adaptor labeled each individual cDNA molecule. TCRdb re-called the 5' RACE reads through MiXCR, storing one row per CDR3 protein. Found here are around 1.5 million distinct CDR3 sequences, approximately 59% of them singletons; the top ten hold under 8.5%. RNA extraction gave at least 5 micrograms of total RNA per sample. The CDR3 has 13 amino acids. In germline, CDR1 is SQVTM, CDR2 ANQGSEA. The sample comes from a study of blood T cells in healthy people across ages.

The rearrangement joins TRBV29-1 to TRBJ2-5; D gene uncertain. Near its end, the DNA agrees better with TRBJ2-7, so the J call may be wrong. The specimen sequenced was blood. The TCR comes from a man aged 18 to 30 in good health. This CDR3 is CSVAQLVVGEQYF. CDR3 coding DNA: TGCAGCGTTGCGCAGCTCGTGGTAGGCGAGCAGTACTTC.